Described below is a single TCR beta chain sequence and its context. There are many counts of this clonotype. The antigen this receptor binds is unknown. Per-base quality was not reported, and no clone a single base away is much larger than it. CDR1 and CDR2 were assigned from the germline V gene as MDHEN and SYDVKM. The trim is 6 bases for V and 3 bases for J, with a gap of 27 bases between the germline ends. The CDR3 contains 18 residues, cysteine and phenylalanine counted. Only CDR3 DNA is held: 54 bases, read in frame from base 1. The sample comes from a study of regulatory T cells in long-lasting Graves disease (dated by TCRdb to the early 2020s). Describing the broader study: In the newly diagnosed Graves' disease group, patients had been taking antithyroid drugs for less than 3 months. The study was conducted in China and was registered as a clinical trial. This study used TCR sequencing and RNA sequencing of peripheral blood to compare persistent Graves' disease patients against newly diagnosed Graves' disease patients. TCR sequencing covered some 13 persistent and about 20 newly diagnosed Graves' disease patients, some 33 samples in total. What the study reported, not specific to this receptor: The authors acknowledged the small sample size as a limitation that may reduce accuracy. Persistent patients shared more public clonotypes among themselves (around 3,000) than newly diagnosed patients did (roughly 910). Lower TCR Shannon entropy and fewer highly expanded clones were observed in persistent Graves' disease patients than in newly diagnosed patients, which suggested clonal expansion. TRBV28, TRBJ1-2 and TRBJ2-5 were preferentially used in persistent disease, while TRBV20-1 and TRBJ2-1 were favored in newly diagnosed disease. The study examined only peripheral blood because the primary lesion, thyroid tissue, could not be accessed. Sequencing and analysis were limited to the TCR beta chain.

Preparation of the library involved multiplex PCR. Sequenced using an Illumina HiSeq 4000. iRepertoire HTBI primers and Arm-PCR amplification of CDR3 regions were used to construct TCR beta libraries. Before sequencing, the PCR products underwent gel purification. Concerning the study's data processing: Gene usage analysis of CDR3 amino acid clonotypes relied on the roughly 60 TRBV and around 14 TRBJ segments identified across samples. Filtered high-quality paired reads were merged into contigs using COPE and FqMerger. BLAST was used to align contigs to IMGT TRBV, TRBD and TRBJ reference genes, and CDR3 was defined according to IMGT. Highly expanded clones were defined as clonotypes with a frequency above 0.1%. Shannon entropy was used to measure repertoire diversity, and the Gini coefficient was used to measure V-J evenness. A clonotype found in more than one individual was treated as public. TCRdb redid the processing of the public reads, applying fastp at Q25 and MiXCR, and retained in-frame beta chains. CDR3 protein sequences are deduplicated, and each keeps its most common genes and DNA. The authors' filters were not applied to this entry. The sample table records hundreds of thousands of distinct CDR3 sequences; around 11% of these occur just once. The leading ten clones occupy almost 9% of the sample.

The sample's time point, from its label and the paper: newly diagnosed GD, antithyroid drugs for less than 3 months. RNA was extracted from PBMCs in TRIzol for both TCR sequencing and RNA sequencing. Graves' disease was diagnosed according to American Thyroid Association guidelines. The patients came from an endocrinology department in Xi'an, China. Each patient gave 7.5 to 10 milliliters of peripheral blood, collected in an EDTA anticoagulant tube. Ficoll Paque Plus density gradient separation was used to isolate PBMCs, and no additional T cell sorting was done. An Agilent 2100 Bioanalyzer and agarose gel were used to assess RNA quality, and a NanoDrop 2000 was used to measure RNA concentration. These same data were also listed under a study on T cells in Graves' hyperthyroidism and ophthalmopathy. As noted in the second study: Graves' hyperthyroidism was defined as stable when no progression to ophthalmopathy occurred over 18 months of follow-up. The hyperthyroidism patients were between 18 and 65 years old and newly diagnosed, with a disease duration of less than 2 months. The study excluded patients with uncontrolled infections, other autoimmune diseases, pregnancy or lactation. Diagnoses were established on the basis of clinical symptoms, serum thyroxine and TRAb, thyroid ultrasound, and orbital computed tomography. The TCR CDR3 was subjected to a first round of RT-PCR using the HTBI primer set and the Qiagen OneStep RT-PCR kit. Most expanded thyroid clonotypes (frequency above 0.001) were also found in blood, which suggests that blood repertoires may mirror thyroid immune responses. A model built on a 13 V-J signature distinguished ophthalmopathy from stable hyperthyroidism, reaching around 87% sensitivity and around 81% specificity in cross-validation and 80%/75% in testing. In validation, the model predicted progression to ophthalmopathy with approximately 69% sensitivity and about 73% specificity, a median of 6.5 months before onset. To identify TCR V-J signatures that set the groups apart, the researchers used a discovery cohort of roughly 100 patients, made up of about 44 with Graves' ophthalmopathy and around 58 with stable Graves' hyperthyroidism. Prospective prediction of ophthalmopathy was tested in an independent validation cohort consisting of roughly 20 hyperthyroidism patients and some 17 patients who later progressed to ophthalmopathy. For training and testing, the approximately 92 patients in the discovery cohort were randomly divided in a 7:3 ratio. In roughly six Graves' hyperthyroidism patients, the study also compared T-cell repertoires from thyroid tissue with T-cell repertoires from blood. After sampling, hyperthyroidism patients received methimazole starting at 30 mg daily, and ophthalmopathy patients received high-dose intravenous methylprednisolone. The libraries were constructed in a second round of multiplex PCR and then size-selected and purified. The libraries were sequenced on an Illumina HiSeq2000 using paired-end 100 bp reads. SOAPnuke was used to process the raw data, throwing out any read that contained adapters or uncalled bases, had a mean Phred below 15, or lacked an exact constant-primer or identifier match. High-quality paired reads were merged using COPE v1.2.5, and each unique nucleotide sequence was defined as a clonotype. MiTCR v1.1 was used to align the clonotypes against IMGT TRBV, TRBD and TRBJ reference segments. Only V-J combinations with frequency above 0.0001, covering 98% to 99.2% of repertoires, were analysed. A TCS score was defined as the ratio of F50 (clonal expansion) to E x V (chaos), with BLOSUM62-based TCRdist applied between CDR3 peptides within each V-J. Welch's t-statistics and random forest reduced 500 to 650 V-J features to 13, which were used in a naive Bayes classifier (R e1071). No statistical method was used to set the sample size in advance, and investigators knew the group allocation. The paper describes TCR Vbeta CDR3 sequencing of fewer than 150 peripheral blood samples, made up of some 40 ophthalmopathy patients, some 76 hyperthyroidism patients and 17 progressor patients.

The sequence joins TRBV28 to TRBJ2-7, and TRBD1 may be the D gene, going by 6 matching bases. The receptor comes from a woman in her 30s with Graves disease. Donor details come from another sample of the same person, matched by shared clones. The sample in question was peripheral blood mononuclear cells (PBMCs), obtained at new diagnosis, from a patient treated with antithyroid drugs. The DNA sequence follows: TGTGCCAGCAGCTCCCCAGACAGGTCGCGTAGCCAAAGCTACGAGCAGTACTTC. Its translation is CASSSPDRSRSQSYEQYF.